Described below is a single T cell receptor (beta chain) sequence and its context. The data are from a study of blood T cell repertoires in COVID-19. In the original analysis: It was from reference gene primer amplification that nucleated cell counts were estimated. Clones were sequenced by immunoSEQ multiplex PCR, and TCRdb holds only the in-frame ones, with some missing. Clone size and the V and J calls come from that table; the DNA yielded D and trimming. Among 90,000 to 120,000 clones listed, about 89% were seen once. Losses at the gene ends were 2 bases for V and 9 bases for J; bases not matched to a gene: 5. The germline V gene encodes CDR1 MGHRA and CDR2 YSYEKL. The CDR3 has 14 amino acids.

The sequence derives from a man in his forties with active or convalescent COVID-19. Specimen: peripheral blood. The rearrangement joins TRBV4-1 to TRBJ2-1, with 9 bases aligning to TRBD2. For the CDR3, the DNA is TGCGCCAGCAGCCAACTAGCGGGGTCGGGTGAGCAGTTCTTC. It encodes CASSQLAGSGEQFF.